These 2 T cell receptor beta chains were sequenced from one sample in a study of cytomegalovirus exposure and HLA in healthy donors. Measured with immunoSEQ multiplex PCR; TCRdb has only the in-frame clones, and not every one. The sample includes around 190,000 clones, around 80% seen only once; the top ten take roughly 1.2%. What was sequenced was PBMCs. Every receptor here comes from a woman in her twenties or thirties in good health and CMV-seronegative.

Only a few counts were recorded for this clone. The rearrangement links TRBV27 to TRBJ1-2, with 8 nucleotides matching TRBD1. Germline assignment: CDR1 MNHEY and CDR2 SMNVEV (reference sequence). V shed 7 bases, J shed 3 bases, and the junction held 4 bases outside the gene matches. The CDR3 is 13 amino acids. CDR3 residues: CASTPGGHYGYTF. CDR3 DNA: TGTGCCAGCACCCCAGGGGGCCACTATGGCTACACCTTC.

The DNA for the CDR3 is TGTGCCAGCTCACCCTTCCAAGCCAACACTGAAGCTTTCTTT. Translation: CASSPFQANTEAFF. The chain combines TRBV18 with TRBJ1-1; no definite D call. Germline CDR1 is KGHSH and CDR2 is LQKENI. The CDR3 has 14 amino acids. Trimming pared 3 bases from V and 2 bases from J, leaving 10 bases between.